The following is a T cell receptor (beta chain) sequence with its context. Its matching antigen is unknown. This entry is derived from a study of long-term antiretroviral therapy in people with HIV. At the level of the study: In the earliest collections, sampling predates the 2015 immediate-ART recommendation by about a decade. Study outcomes and limitations: Patients on ART gained diversity, which nonetheless stayed below transplant donor controls.

The run of the v3.0 immunoSEQ assay was at survey level. This table comes from immunoSEQ multiplex PCR, and its TCRdb copy is limited to in-frame clones, with some not included. The sample holds tens of thousands of clones, around 86% seen once. This CDR3 contains 15 residues. Trimming at V came to 0 bases and at J to 7 bases, leaving 6 bases not matched to a gene. Germline V CDR1 and CDR2: KGHSH, LQKENI. The sample here was unsorted PBMCs, taken 0.2 years before starting antiretroviral therapy. The chain joins TRBV18 to TRBJ1-1; 9 nucleotides align to TRBD1. The TCR sequence derives from a man in his late teens or twenties with HIV. Here the CDR3 DNA reads TGTGCCAGCTCACCACCGAGGACAGGGGTCTATGAAGCTTTCTTT. It encodes CASSPPRTGVYEAFF.